A selection of T cell receptor beta chains follows, all from one sample in a study of response to subunit inactivated influenza vaccine. MiXCR, applied by TCRdb to the RT-PCR reads, yields one record per CDR3 protein. The repertoire holds over 400,000 distinct CDR3 sequences, with 13% as singletons. The input for sequencing was PBMCs from blood, taken 40 to 50 days after vaccination. All receptors come from a man between 45 and 60 years old who received an inactivated influenza vaccine. Each CDR3 is given with its conserved first and last residue. A D gene is named only where the DNA matches it firmly. A row's size may be missing; if present it is once, few, many or a size class.

D gene,V gene,clone size,J gene,CDR3 protein,CDR3 DNA
-,TRBV6-5,-,TRBJ1-4,CASSYSTDGELFF,TGTGCCAGCAGTTACTCGACGGACGGGGAACTGTTTTTT
TRBD2,TRBV27,-,TRBJ2-1,CASINSGTSGRWYNEQFF,TGTGCCAGCATAAATTCGGGGACTAGCGGGAGATGGTACAATGAGCAGTTCTTC
TRBD1,TRBV4-2,few,TRBJ1-2,CASSQVSGQGNRGYTF,TGTGCCAGCAGCCAAGTCTCCGGACAGGGTAATCGTGGCTACACCTTC
-,TRBV12-3/TRBV12-4,many,TRBJ2-1,CASSFSNEQFF,TGTGCCAGCAGCTTTTCGAATGAGCAGTTCTTC
-,TRBV11-1,-,TRBJ1-1,CASSLAPWGEWGTEAFF,TGTGCCAGCAGCTTAGCGCCGTGGGGGGAGTGGGGCACTGAAGCTTTCTTT
-,TRBV5-1,-,TRBJ1-6,CASSLEASNSPLHF,TGCGCCAGCAGCTTGGAAGCCAGCAATTCACCCCTCCACTTT
TRBD1,TRBV12-3/TRBV12-4,many,TRBJ1-1,CASTPGQASAEAFF,TGTGCCAGCACTCCGGGACAGGCTTCAGCTGAAGCTTTCTTT
-,TRBV25-1,few,TRBJ2-7,CASSDLSYEQYF,TGTGCCAGCAGTGACCTATCCTACGAGCAGTACTTC
-,TRBV6-2/TRBV6-3,few,TRBJ2-5,CASGGHRYQETQYF,TGTGCCAGCGGGGGGCATCGGTACCAAGAGACCCAGTACTTC
TRBD2,TRBV20-1,few,TRBJ2-3,CSARPLIAGGPDTQYF,TGCAGTGCGAGACCCCTCATAGCGGGGGGGCCTGATACGCAGTATTTT
TRBD1,TRBV5-1,few,TRBJ2-7,CASSLTGTGASGSLYEQYF,TGCGCCAGCAGCCTGACCGGGACAGGGGCGAGTGGTTCACTCTACGAGCAGTACTTC
-,TRBV20-1,-,TRBJ2-7,CSADPRGGSYEQYF,TGCAGTGCCGACCCCAGGGGGGGCTCCTACGAGCAGTACTTC
-,TRBV5-1,once,TRBJ2-7,CASSGTDLSYEQYF,TGCGCCAGCAGCGGGACGGATCTGTCCTACGAGCAGTACTTC
-,TRBV3-1,-,TRBJ2-7,CASSAGQYPYEQYF,TGTGCCAGCAGCGCCGGACAGTATCCATACGAGCAGTACTTC
-,TRBV7-9,-,TRBJ2-3,CASSPRSGEGTDTQYF,TGTGCCAGCAGCCCCCGTTCAGGGGAGGGCACAGATACGCAGTATTTT
TRBD2,TRBV12-3/TRBV12-4,many,TRBJ2-5,CASRSAGGPETQYF,TGTGCCAGCAGATCAGCGGGGGGGCCGGAGACCCAGTACTTC
-,TRBV7-9,-,TRBJ2-2,CASSPPGLDTGELFF,TGTGCCAGCAGCCCCCCCGGGTTAGATACCGGGGAGCTGTTTTTT
TRBD2,TRBV5-1,few,TRBJ2-1,CASSHQGLAAGNEQFF,TGCGCCAGCAGCCACCAGGGACTAGCGGCGGGGAATGAGCAGTTCTTC
TRBD2,TRBV4-2,-,TRBJ2-1,CASSQGPGLAGGYNEQFF,TGTGCCAGCAGCCAAGGTCCGGGGCTAGCGGGAGGGTACAATGAGCAGTTCTTC
TRBD1,TRBV7-9,-,TRBJ2-7,CASSLMGQSYEQYF,TGTGCCAGCAGCCTAATGGGACAGTCCTACGAGCAGTACTTC
-,TRBV18,few,TRBJ2-7,CASSPPPGRNEQYF,TGTGCCAGCTCACCACCCCCGGGGAGGAACGAGCAGTACTTC
TRBD1,TRBV7-2,-,TRBJ2-3,CASSTYGTVSTDTQYF,TGTGCCAGCAGCACTTACGGGACAGTTAGCACAGATACGCAGTATTTT
TRBD2,TRBV6-2/TRBV6-3,few,TRBJ2-3,CASRWKTSGYTQYF,TGTGCCAGCAGGTGGAAGACTAGCGGGTATACGCAGTATTTT
-,TRBV20-1,many,TRBJ2-1,CSASLAGGKNEQFF,TGCAGTGCTTCCCTTGCCGGCGGGAAAAATGAGCAGTTCTTC
-,TRBV12-3/TRBV12-4,many,TRBJ1-4,CASSSDMDEKLFF,TGTGCCAGCAGTTCGGACATGGATGAAAAACTGTTTTTT